The clone carrying this TCR beta chain was observed many times. The antigen is unknown. This sample is part of a study of CD8+CD57+ T cells in acquired aplastic anemia. Across the study: CD4+ and CD8+ cells, once sorted, gave DNA averaging around 3.2 ug.

The V gene lost 7 bases and the J gene lost 2 bases, with 11 bases spanning the gap. This CDR3 spans 13 amino acids. Looked up from germline, CDR1 is MNHNS and CDR2 is SASEGT. TCR beta VDJ and CDR3 profiles were obtained from a genomic DNA template. TCRdb recomputed calls from the reads with MiXCR, one row per CDR3 protein. The data contain approximately 180,000 distinct CDR3 sequences, roughly 48% of them singletons. In patients chosen for sequencing, flow cytometry had shown CD8+CD57+ cell expansion. Points from the study as a whole: Patients and controls turned out to have some 30 CD8+ CDR3 sequences in common.

This clonotype originated in a human donor with aplastic anemia. Specimen: sorted CD4+, CD8+, or CD8+CD57+ T cells (not recorded which) from PBMCs. The gene calls are TRBV6-1 and TRBJ1-1; D not resolved. The CDR3 DNA is TGTGCCAGCAATACAGCGTCAAACACTGAAGCTTTCTTT. Its translation is CASNTASNTEAFF.